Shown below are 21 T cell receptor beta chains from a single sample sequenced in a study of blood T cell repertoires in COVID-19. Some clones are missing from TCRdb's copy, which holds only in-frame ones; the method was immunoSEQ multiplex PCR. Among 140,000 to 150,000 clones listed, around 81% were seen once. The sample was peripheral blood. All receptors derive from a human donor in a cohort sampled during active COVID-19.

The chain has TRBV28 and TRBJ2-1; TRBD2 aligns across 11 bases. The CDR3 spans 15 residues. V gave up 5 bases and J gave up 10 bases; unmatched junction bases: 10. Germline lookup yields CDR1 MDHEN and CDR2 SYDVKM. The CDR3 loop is CASSNAGTSGTEQFF. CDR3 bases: TGTGCCAGCAGTAATGCCGGGACTAGCGGAACAGAGCAGTTCTTC.

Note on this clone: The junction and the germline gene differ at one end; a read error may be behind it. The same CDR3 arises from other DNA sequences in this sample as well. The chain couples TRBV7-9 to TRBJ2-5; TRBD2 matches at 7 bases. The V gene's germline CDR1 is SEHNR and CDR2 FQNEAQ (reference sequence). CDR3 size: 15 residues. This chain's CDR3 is CASSLSGGSPETQYF. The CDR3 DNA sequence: TGTGCCAGCAGCTTATCGGGCGGGAGTCCGGAGACTCAGTACTTC.

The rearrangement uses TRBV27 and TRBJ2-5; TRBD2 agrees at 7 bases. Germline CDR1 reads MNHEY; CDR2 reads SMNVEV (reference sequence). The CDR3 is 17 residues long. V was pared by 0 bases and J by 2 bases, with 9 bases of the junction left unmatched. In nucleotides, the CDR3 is TGTGCCAGCAGTTTATCTCCCCTTCCTAGCGGACAAGAGACCCAGTACTTC. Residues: CASSLSPLPSGQETQYF.

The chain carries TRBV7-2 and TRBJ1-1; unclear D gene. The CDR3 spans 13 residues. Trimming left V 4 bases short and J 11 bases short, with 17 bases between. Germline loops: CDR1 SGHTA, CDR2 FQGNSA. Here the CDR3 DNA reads TGTGCCAGCAGCTCCTCCGGCCCCAGAGGGGCTTTCTTT. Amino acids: CASSSSGPRGAFF. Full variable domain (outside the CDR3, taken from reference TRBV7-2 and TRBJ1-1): GAGVSQSPSNKVTEKGKDVELRCDPISGHTALYWYRQSLGQGLEFLIYFQGNSAPDKSGLPSDRFSAERTGGSVSTLTIQRTQQEDSAVYLCASSSSGPRGAFFGQGTRLTVV.

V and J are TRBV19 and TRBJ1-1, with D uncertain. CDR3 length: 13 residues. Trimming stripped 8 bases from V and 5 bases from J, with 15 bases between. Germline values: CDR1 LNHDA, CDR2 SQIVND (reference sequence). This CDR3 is CASLSPQRTEAFF. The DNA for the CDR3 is TGTGCCAGTCTTAGCCCCCAAAGGACTGAAGCTTTCTTT.

The CDR3 sequence: CASSTAGDSGNTIYF. As DNA, the CDR3 is TGTGCCAGCTCAACGGCGGGAGACTCTGGAAACACCATATATTTT. This chain joins TRBV18 and TRBJ1-3, with no clear D. With 5 bases removed from V and 0 bases from J, the gap between germline ends came to 11 bases. Germline CDR1 KGHSH, CDR2 LQKENI. The CDR3 runs 15 residues.

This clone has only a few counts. The CDR3 spells CASSYSRPGTGNTIYF. The CDR3 DNA reads as TGTGCCAGCAGTTACTCGCGTCCAGGGACTGGAAACACCATATATTTT. J is TRBJ1-3 and V is TRBV6-5; possible D gene TRBD1, 5 bases. The CDR3 contains 16 residues. V lost 0 bases to trimming and J lost 2 bases, with 11 bases between them. CDR1 is MNHEY and CDR2 is SVGAGI in the germline V gene.

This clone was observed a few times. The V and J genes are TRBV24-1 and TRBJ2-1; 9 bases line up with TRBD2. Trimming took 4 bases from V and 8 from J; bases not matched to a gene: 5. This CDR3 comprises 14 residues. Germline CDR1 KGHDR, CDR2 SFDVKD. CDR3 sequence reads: CATSDQGLAYEQFF. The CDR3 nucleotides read TGTGCCACCAGTGACCAGGGACTAGCCTATGAGCAGTTCTTC.

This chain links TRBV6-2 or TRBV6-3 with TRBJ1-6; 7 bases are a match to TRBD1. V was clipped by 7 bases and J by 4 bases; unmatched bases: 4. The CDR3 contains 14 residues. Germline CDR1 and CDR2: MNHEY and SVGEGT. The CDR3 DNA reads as TGTGCCAGCAACCCGGGACAGTATAATTCACCCCTCCACTTT. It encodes CASNPGQYNSPLHF.

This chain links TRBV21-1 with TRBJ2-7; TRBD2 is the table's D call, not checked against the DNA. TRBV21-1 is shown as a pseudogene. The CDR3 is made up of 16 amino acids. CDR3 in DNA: TGTGCCAGCAGCAAAGCGTCCCCGGTTCTCTTCCCGGAGCAGTACTTC. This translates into CASSKASPVLFPEQYF.

The CDR3 spells CASSHTGTAYNEQFF. In DNA form, the CDR3 reads TGCGCCAGCAGCCACACCGGGACAGCTTACAATGAGCAGTTCTTC. V is TRBV4-1 and J is TRBJ2-1; 7 bases are shared with TRBD1. Germline CDR1 MGHRA, CDR2 YSYEKL. Germline trimming cut 3 bases from V and 4 bases from J; bases unmatched to any gene: 6. The CDR3 sequence is 15 residues long.

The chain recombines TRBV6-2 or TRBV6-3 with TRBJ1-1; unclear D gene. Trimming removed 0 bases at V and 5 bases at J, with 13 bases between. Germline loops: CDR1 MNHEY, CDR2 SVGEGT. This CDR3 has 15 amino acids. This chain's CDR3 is CASSYSGRVGTEAFF. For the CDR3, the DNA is TGTGCCAGCAGTTACTCGGGGAGGGTCGGAACTGAAGCTTTCTTT.

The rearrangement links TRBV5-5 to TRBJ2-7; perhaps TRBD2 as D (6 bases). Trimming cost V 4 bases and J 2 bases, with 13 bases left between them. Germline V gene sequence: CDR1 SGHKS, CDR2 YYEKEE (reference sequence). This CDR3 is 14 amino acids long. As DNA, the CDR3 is TGTGCCAGCAGCGTTACTAGCTACACCTACGAGCAGTACTTC. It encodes CASSVTSYTYEQYF.

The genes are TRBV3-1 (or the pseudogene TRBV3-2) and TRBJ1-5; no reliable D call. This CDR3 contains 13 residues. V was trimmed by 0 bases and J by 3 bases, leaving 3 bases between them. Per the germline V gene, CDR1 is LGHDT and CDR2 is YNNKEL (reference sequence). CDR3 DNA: TGTGCCAGCAGCCAAGATTACAATCAGCCCCAGCATTTT. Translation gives CASSQDYNQPQHF.

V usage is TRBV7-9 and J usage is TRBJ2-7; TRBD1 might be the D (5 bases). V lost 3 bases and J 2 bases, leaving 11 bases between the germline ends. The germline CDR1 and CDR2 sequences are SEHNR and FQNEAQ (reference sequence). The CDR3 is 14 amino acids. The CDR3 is CASSLSRVTYEQYF. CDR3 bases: TGTGCCAGCAGCTTGTCCAGGGTGACCTACGAGCAGTACTTC.

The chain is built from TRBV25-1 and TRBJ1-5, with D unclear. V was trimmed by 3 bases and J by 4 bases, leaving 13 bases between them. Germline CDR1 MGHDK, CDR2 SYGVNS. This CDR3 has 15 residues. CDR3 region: CASSDRTGINQPQHF. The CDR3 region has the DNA TGTGCCAGCAGTGACCGGACGGGGATTAATCAGCCCCAGCATTTT.

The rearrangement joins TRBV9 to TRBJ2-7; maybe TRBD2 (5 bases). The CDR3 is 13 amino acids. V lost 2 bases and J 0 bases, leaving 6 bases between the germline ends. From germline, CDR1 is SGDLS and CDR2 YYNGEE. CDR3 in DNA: TGTGCCAGCAGCGTGAGCGGCTCCTACGAGCAGTACTTC. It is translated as CASSVSGSYEQYF. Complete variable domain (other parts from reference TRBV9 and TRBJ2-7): DSGVTQTPKHLITATGQRVTLRCSPRSGDLSVYWYQQSLDQGLQFLIQYYNGEERAKGNILERFSAQQFPDLHSELNLSSLELGDSALYFCASSVSGSYEQYFGPGTRLTVT.

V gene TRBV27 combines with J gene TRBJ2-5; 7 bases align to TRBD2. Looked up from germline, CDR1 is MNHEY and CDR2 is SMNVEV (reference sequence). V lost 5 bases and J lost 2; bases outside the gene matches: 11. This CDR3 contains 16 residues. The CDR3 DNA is TGTGCCAGCAGTCCACTTGCACTAGCGTATCAAGAGACCCAGTACTTC. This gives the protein CASSPLALAYQETQYF.

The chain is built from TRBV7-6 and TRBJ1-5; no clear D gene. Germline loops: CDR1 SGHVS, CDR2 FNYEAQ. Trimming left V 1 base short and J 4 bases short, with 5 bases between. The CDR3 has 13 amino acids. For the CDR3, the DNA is TGTGCCAGCAGCTTAGGAGAAAATCAGCCCCAGCATTTT. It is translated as CASSLGENQPQHF.

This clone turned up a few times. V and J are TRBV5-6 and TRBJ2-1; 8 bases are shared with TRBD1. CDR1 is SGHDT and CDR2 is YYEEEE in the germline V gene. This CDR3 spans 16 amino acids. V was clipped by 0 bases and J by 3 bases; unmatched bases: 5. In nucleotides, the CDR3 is TGTGCCAGCAGCTTGGGACAGGGGAAATACTACAATGAGCAGTTCTTC. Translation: CASSLGQGKYYNEQFF. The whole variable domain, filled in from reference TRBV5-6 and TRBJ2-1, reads DAGVTQSPTHLIKTRGQQVTLRCSPKSGHDTVSWYQQALGQGPQFIFQYYEEEERQRGNFPDRFSGHQFPNYSSELNVNALLLGDSALYLCASSLGQGKYYNEQFFGPGTRLTVL.

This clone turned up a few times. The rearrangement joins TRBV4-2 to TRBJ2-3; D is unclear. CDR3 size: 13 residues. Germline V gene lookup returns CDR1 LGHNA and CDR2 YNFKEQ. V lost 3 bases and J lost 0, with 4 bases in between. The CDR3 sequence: CASSQSSTDTQYF. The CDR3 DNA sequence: TGTGCCAGCAGCCAGTCTAGCACAGATACGCAGTATTTT.